The 21 T cell receptor beta chains below come from one sample, sequenced in a study of a mutant IDH1 vaccine in newly diagnosed glioma. The time point denotes: week 5, during vaccination. Each vaccine dose was 300 ug of mutant IDH1 20-mer peptide, with topical imiquimod. The antigens of these receptors remain unknown. The repertoire was sequenced with immunoSEQ multiplex PCR; TCRdb's copy has only in-frame clones and lacks some. The table lists about 40,000 clones, about nine tenths of them singletons. The sample was PBMCs, taken from a glioma patient whose treatment included an IDH1 peptide vaccine. These receptors originate from a man in his fifties or sixties with glioma.

The chain recombines TRBV30 with TRBJ1-2, with 10 bases aligning to TRBD1. The V gene end was trimmed by 1 base and the J gene end by 7 bases; junction bases not matched to a gene: 9. Germline V gives CDR1 GTSNPN, CDR2 SVGIG (reference sequence). This CDR3 spans 15 amino acids. Here the CDR3 reads CAWSARTGGSRGYTF. As DNA, the CDR3 is TGTGCCTGGAGTGCCCGGACAGGGGGAAGCCGTGGCTACACCTTC.

The chain combines TRBV6-5 with TRBJ1-5; D is possibly TRBD1 (6 bases). With 5 bases removed from V and 4 bases from J, the gap between germline ends came to 15 bases. Germline values: CDR1 MNHEY, CDR2 SVGAGI. The CDR3 spans 15 residues. The CDR3 DNA is TGTGCCAGCAGTCCCCTAACAGGGAGTAATCAGCCCCAGCATTTT. As protein: CASSPLTGSNQPQHF.

The chain links TRBV10-2 to TRBJ2-7; 14 bases are shared with TRBD2. The CDR3 extends over 17 amino acids. The germline V gene has CDR1 WSHSY and CDR2 SAAADI. V trimming: 4 bases; J trimming: 2 bases; junction bases outside the gene matches: 7. CDR3: CASSAGTSGRKAYEQYF. The CDR3 DNA follows: TGCGCCAGCAGTGCCGGGACTAGCGGGAGAAAAGCCTACGAGCAGTACTTC.

CDR3 sequence (DNA): TGTGCCAGCAGTGACGGAGTCGGGGGCTATGGCTACACCTTC. Translation: CASSDGVGGYGYTF. V is TRBV6-4 and J is TRBJ1-2; tentatively, D is TRBD1 (5 bases). The V end was cut by 2 bases, the J end by 4 bases, with 11 bases between. The CDR3 runs 14 residues. Germline V lookup: CDR1 MRHNA, CDR2 SNTAGT.

This clone occurred once. The chain recombines TRBV5-6 with TRBJ2-1; TRBD2 aligns across 11 bases. V dropped 4 bases and J dropped 6; count of bases not matched to a gene: 3. Germline V gene data show CDR1 as SGHDT and CDR2 as YYEEEE. The CDR3 has 14 amino acids. CDR3 amino acids: CASSPTSGANEQFF. DNA of the CDR3: TGTGCCAGCAGCCCGACTAGCGGGGCCAATGAGCAGTTCTTC.

The chain uses TRBV6-5 and TRBJ2-2; TRBD2 is a possible D gene (5 bases). V gave up 2 bases and J gave up 7 bases, with 11 bases separating them. This CDR3 has 14 residues. CDR1 is MNHEY and CDR2 is SVGAGI in the germline V gene. CDR3 nucleotides: TGTGCCAGCAGTTACCGAGGGCTTGGCGGGGAGCTGTTTTTT. Residues: CASSYRGLGGELFF.

This clone has just a few counts. The chain has TRBV14 and TRBJ1-2; D is undetermined. V was cut by 1 base and J by 7 bases, with 10 bases left in between. Per the germline V gene, CDR1 is SGHDN and CDR2 is FVKESK. CDR3 length equals 13 residues. The CDR3 DNA is TGTGCCAGCAGCCAAGGATATGTTCCTGGCTACACCTTC. Protein: CASSQGYVPGYTF.

This clone was seen only once. V usage is TRBV6-5 and J usage is TRBJ1-3; D is undetermined. The CDR3 loop spans 15 amino acids. Trimming took off 0 bases at V and 0 bases at J, with 6 bases between the two ends. Germline V gene sequence: CDR1 MNHEY, CDR2 SVGAGI. The CDR3 loop reads CASSYSGHSGNTIYF. The CDR3 DNA is TGTGCCAGCAGTTACTCGGGCCACTCTGGAAACACCATATATTTT.

The count of this clone is one. The chain is built from TRBV30 and TRBJ1-2; TRBD1 agrees at 7 bases. V dropped 3 bases and J dropped 7; count of bases not matched to a gene: 11. Per germline, CDR1 GTSNPN and CDR2 SVGIG (reference sequence). This CDR3 has 14 residues. CDR3 region: CAWRMTGIAAGYTF. CDR3 sequence (DNA): TGTGCCTGGAGGATGACAGGGATCGCGGCTGGCTACACCTTC.

The rearrangement joins TRBV30 to TRBJ2-6; D gene ambiguous. The germline gives CDR1 GTSNPN, CDR2 SVGIG (reference sequence). The V and J ends lost 0 bases and 0 bases respectively, with 6 bases between them. This CDR3 is built from 15 residues. CDR3 loop: CAWSVGRSGANVLTF. The CDR3 nucleotides are TGTGCCTGGAGTGTAGGGCGCTCTGGGGCCAACGTCCTGACTTTC.

V and J are TRBV21-1 and TRBJ2-5; no DNA check was done on the table's D call, TRBD2. TRBV21-1 corresponds to a pseudogene. The CDR3 is 17 amino acids. The CDR3 DNA reads as TGTGCCAGCAGCAAATCCGTGGGGGGTAAGAGGCAAGAGACCCAGTACTTC. The encoded protein is CASSKSVGGKRQETQYF.

The chain joins TRBV2 to TRBJ1-3; a possible D gene is TRBD1 (6 bases). From germline, CDR1 is SNHLY and CDR2 FYNNEI. This CDR3 is built from 15 residues. The V end was cut by 5 bases, the J end by 0 bases, with 11 bases between. The chain's CDR3 is CASSPGAFSGNTIYF. CDR3 coding DNA: TGTGCCAGCAGTCCGGGGGCTTTCTCTGGAAACACCATATATTTT.

The genes are TRBV27 and TRBJ2-7, with D perhaps matching TRBD1 (6 bases). Per germline, CDR1 MNHEY and CDR2 SMNVEV (reference sequence). This CDR3 has 13 residues. V gave up 6 bases and J gave up 3 bases, with 12 bases separating them. CDR3 DNA sequence: TGTGCCAGCAGCGGGGACAACCACTACGAGCAGTACTTC. This sequence encodes CASSGDNHYEQYF.

The V and J genes are TRBV7-9 and TRBJ2-7; possibly TRBD2 for D (7 bases). V was pared by 4 bases and J by 7 bases, with 20 bases between. Looked up from germline, CDR1 is SEHNR and CDR2 is FQNEAQ (reference sequence). The CDR3 contains 15 residues. For the CDR3, the DNA is TGTGCCAGCAGCTCGCTGGGGGGGCTGGAGGGAGAGCAGTACTTC. Its protein product is CASSSLGGLEGEQYF.

Remarks on this clone: The junction does not match germline at one end; this may be a read error. This chain joins TRBV2 and TRBJ1-1; D possibly corresponds to TRBD1 (6 bases). Germline CDR1 is SNHLY and CDR2 is FYNNEI. The CDR3 has 13 residues. The CDR3 DNA sequence: TGTGCCAGCAGTGAAGCGGGGGCGCCTGAGGCTTTCTTT. This sequence encodes CASSEAGAPEAFF.

The chain combines TRBV18 with TRBJ1-2; D uncertain. Germline-derived CDR1 and CDR2 are KGHSH and LQKENI. This CDR3 comprises 16 residues. The V end lost 3 bases, the J end lost 5 bases, and 19 bases lay between the germline ends. The CDR3, as DNA: TGTGCCAGCTCACCGAACCAAGTCGCCAGTCGTTATGGCTACACCTTC. Its protein product is CASSPNQVASRYGYTF.

The chain combines TRBV5-6 with TRBJ1-1, with 9 bases identical to TRBD1. Per germline, CDR1 SGHDT and CDR2 YYEEEE. V dropped 4 bases and J dropped 5; count of bases not matched to a gene: 9. This CDR3 region has 15 residues. The CDR3 DNA reads as TGTGCCAGCAGCGAGTTACAGGGGGCGCTTACTGAAGCTTTCTTT. Protein sequence: CASSELQGALTEAFF. The variable domain in full, with the rest retrieved from reference TRBV5-6 and TRBJ1-1, is DAGVTQSPTHLIKTRGQQVTLRCSPKSGHDTVSWYQQALGQGPQFIFQYYEEEERQRGNFPDRFSGHQFPNYSSELNVNALLLGDSALYLCASSELQGALTEAFFGQGTRLTVV.

This clone was seen only once. The chain recombines TRBV13 with TRBJ2-5; D gene ambiguous. Trimming cost V 7 bases and J 4 bases, with 16 bases left between them. Per the germline V gene, CDR1 is PRHDT and CDR2 is FYEKMQ (reference sequence). The CDR3 has 14 residues. The CDR3 region is CASTPAPRGETQYF. DNA for the CDR3: TGTGCCAGCACTCCGGCCCCGCGCGGAGAGACCCAGTACTTC.

The chain uses TRBV7-2 and TRBJ2-1, with 11 bases aligning to TRBD2. The CDR3 is 15 amino acids. The germline V gene has CDR1 SGHTA and CDR2 FQGNSA. After removal of 5 bases from V and 10 bases from J, the junction contained 10 bases not matched to a gene. This chain's CDR3 is CASSRRGTSGSEQFF. CDR3 DNA: TGTGCCAGCAGCCGACGGGGGACTAGCGGATCGGAGCAGTTCTTC.

This chain links TRBV4-1 with TRBJ2-7; no clear D. CDR1 is MGHRA and CDR2 is YSYEKL in the germline V gene. V lost 1 base, J lost 6 bases, and 16 bases lay in between. The CDR3 totals 15 residues. This chain's CDR3 is CASSQGSLLSSEQYF. For the CDR3, the DNA is TGCGCCAGCAGCCAAGGGAGCTTGTTGAGCAGCGAGCAGTACTTC.

The V call is TRBV4-3, the J call TRBJ2-7; 9 nucleotides match TRBD2. Germline-derived CDR1 and CDR2 are LGHNA and YSLEER. Unmatched junction bases numbered 7, after V lost 0 bases and J lost 4 bases. CDR3 length equals 16 residues. CDR3 sequence reads: CASSQDRGGGAYEQYF. CDR3 in DNA: TGCGCCAGCAGCCAAGATCGAGGCGGGGGGGCGTACGAGCAGTACTTC.